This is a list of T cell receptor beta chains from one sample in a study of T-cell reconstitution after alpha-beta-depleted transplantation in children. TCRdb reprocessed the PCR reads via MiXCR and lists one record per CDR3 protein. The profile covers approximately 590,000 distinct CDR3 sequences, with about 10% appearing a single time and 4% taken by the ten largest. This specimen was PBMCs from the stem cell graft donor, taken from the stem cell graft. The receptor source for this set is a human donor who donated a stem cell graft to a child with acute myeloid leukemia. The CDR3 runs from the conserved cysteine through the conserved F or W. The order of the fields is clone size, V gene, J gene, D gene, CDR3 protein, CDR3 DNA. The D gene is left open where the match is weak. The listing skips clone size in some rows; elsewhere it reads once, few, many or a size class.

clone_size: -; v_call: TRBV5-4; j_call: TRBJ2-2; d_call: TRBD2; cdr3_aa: CASSQYSAGTGELFF; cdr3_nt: TGTGCCAGCAGCCAATATTCAGCGGGAACCGGGGAGCTGTTTTTT
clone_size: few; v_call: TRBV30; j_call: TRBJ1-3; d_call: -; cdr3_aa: CAWGSSGNTIYF; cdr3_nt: TGTGCCTGGGGTAGCTCTGGAAACACCATATATTTT
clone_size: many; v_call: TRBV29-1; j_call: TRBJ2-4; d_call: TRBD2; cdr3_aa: CSVGTSGRAGVKGNIQYF; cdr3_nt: TGCAGCGTTGGGACTAGCGGGAGGGCCGGGGTCAAGGGAAACATTCAGTACTTC
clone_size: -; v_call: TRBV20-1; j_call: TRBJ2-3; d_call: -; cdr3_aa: CSARTQGSTDTQYF; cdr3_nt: TGCAGTGCTAGAACGCAGGGGAGCACAGATACGCAGTATTTT
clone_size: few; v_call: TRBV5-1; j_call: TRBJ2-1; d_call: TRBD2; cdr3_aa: CASSFGLAGNSYNEQFF; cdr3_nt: TGCGCCAGCAGCTTCGGACTAGCGGGGAACTCCTACAATGAGCAGTTCTTC
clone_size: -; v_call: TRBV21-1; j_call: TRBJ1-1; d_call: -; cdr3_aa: CASSKDEGQQRWYTEAFF; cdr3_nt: TGTGCCAGCAGCAAAGACGAGGGGCAGCAGAGATGGTACACTGAAGCTTTCTTT
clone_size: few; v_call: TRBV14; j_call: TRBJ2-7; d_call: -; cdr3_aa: CASSQPGGYYEQYF; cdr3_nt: TGTGCCAGCAGCCAACCGGGCGGATACTACGAGCAGTACTTC
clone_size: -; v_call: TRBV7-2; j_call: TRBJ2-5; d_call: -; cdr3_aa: CASSLKANQETQYF; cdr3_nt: TGTGCCAGCAGCTTAAAGGCTAACCAAGAGACCCAGTACTTC
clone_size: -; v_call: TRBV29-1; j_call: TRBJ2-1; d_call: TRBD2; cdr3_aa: CSAISGRASEEQFF; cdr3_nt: TGCAGCGCTATTAGCGGGAGGGCCTCTGAGGAGCAGTTCTTC
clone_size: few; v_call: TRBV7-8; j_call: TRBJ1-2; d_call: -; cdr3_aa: CASRPQDSLYGYTF; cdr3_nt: TGTGCCAGCAGACCGCAGGACAGCCTCTATGGCTACACCTTC
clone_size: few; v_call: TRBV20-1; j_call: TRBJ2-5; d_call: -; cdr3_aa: CSAPGRGQETQYF; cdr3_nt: TGCAGTGCTCCTGGCAGGGGCCAAGAGACCCAGTACTTC
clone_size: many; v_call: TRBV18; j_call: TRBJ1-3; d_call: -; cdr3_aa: CASSSTPGNTIYF; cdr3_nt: TGTGCCAGCTCATCGACACCTGGAAACACCATATATTTT
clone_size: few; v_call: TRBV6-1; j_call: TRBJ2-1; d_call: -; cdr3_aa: CASLADLYNEQFF; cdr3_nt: TGTGCCAGCTTGGCAGACCTCTACAATGAGCAGTTCTTC
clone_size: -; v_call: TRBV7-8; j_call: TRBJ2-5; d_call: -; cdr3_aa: CASSSLAGTQETQYF; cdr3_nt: TGTGCCAGCAGCTCCCTGGCAGGGACTCAAGAGACCCAGTACTTC
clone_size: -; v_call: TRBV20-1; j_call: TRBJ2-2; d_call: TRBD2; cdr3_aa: CSARKGTSGIKELFF; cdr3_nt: TGCAGTGCTAGGAAAGGGACTAGCGGGATTAAGGAGCTGTTTTTT
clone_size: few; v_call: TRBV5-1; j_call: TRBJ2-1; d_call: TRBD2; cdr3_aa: CASSLAAGGPGNEQFF; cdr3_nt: TGCGCCAGCTCCCTAGCGGCGGGAGGGCCTGGAAATGAGCAGTTCTTC
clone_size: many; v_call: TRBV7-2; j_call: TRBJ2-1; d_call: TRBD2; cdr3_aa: CASSLAVAGFHEQFF; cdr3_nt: TGTGCCAGCAGCTTAGCGGTAGCGGGCTTCCATGAGCAGTTCTTC
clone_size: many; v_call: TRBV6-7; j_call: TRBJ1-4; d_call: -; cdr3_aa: CASSYSRDILEKLFF; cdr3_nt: TGTGCCAGCAGTTACTCGAGAGACATTCTCGAAAAACTGTTTTTT
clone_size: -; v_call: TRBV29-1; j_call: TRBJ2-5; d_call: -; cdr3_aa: CSAIQLQETQYF; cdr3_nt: TGCAGCGCTATACAGTTACAAGAGACCCAGTACTTC
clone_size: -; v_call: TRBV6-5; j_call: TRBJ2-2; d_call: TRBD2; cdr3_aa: CASSYSGLAGFGELFF; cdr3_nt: TGTGCCAGCAGTTACTCGGGACTAGCGGGATTCGGGGAGCTGTTTTTT
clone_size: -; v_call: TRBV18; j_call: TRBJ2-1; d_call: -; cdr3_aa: CASSPPVSGLSYNEQFF; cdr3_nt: TGTGCCAGCTCACCACCGGTTAGCGGACTTTCCTACAATGAGCAGTTCTTC